What follows describes a single TCR beta chain. The data derive from a study of blood T cell repertoires in COVID-19. About the research overall: Whether acute or convalescent, the COVID-19 samples came from the United States, Italy and Spain. Nucleic acid was either cDNA or gDNA, and it came from T cells, B-cell-depleted T cells, or PBMCs.

Study processing details: Amplification of reference gene primers was used by the study to estimate nucleated cell counts. Clones were sequenced by immunoSEQ multiplex PCR, and TCRdb holds only the in-frame ones, with some missing. Clone size and V and J calls were adopted from that table, with D and trimming inferred from the DNA. The sample carries approximately 82,000 clones, about four fifths recorded once. Trimming removed 0 bases at V and 1 base at J, with 6 bases between. The CDR3 is 14 residues long. CDR1 SGHDT and CDR2 YYEEEE come from the germline V gene. V is TRBV5-6 and J is TRBJ2-3, with D tentatively TRBD1 (6 bases). This sequence was found in a woman aged 55-75 years with acute or convalescent COVID-19. Source material: peripheral blood. CDR3 sequence reads: CASSLGTGTDTQYF. CDR3 sequence (DNA): TGTGCCAGCAGCTTGGGGACAGGCACAGATACGCAGTATTTT.